The 30 T cell receptor beta chains listed next were all sequenced from one sample in a study of T cells in Graves' hyperthyroidism and ophthalmopathy. TCR beta CDR3 regions were amplified from RNA transcripts. HTBI primers were the set used in a first-round RT-PCR of the TCR CDR3. Each CDR3 protein is one row after TCRdb ran MiXCR on the multiplex PCR reads. The sample lists about 380,000 distinct CDR3 sequences; under 20% were seen once. The specimen was blood. The receptors shown here come from a man in his late teens or twenties with Graves' ophthalmopathy.

This clonotype was observed many times. The chain employs TRBV5-8 and TRBJ2-1; possible D gene TRBD2, 7 bases. V was shortened by 1 base and J by 7 bases, with 9 bases between the two germline ends. The CDR3 length is 13 residues. Germline CDR1 and CDR2: SGHTS and YDEGEE. The CDR3 spells CASSLRGGNEQFF. CDR3 sequence (DNA): TGTGCCAGCAGCTTGAGGGGGGGTAATGAGCAGTTCTTC.

This clonotype appeared many times. This rearrangement joins TRBV6-1 to TRBJ1-1; TRBD1 might be the D (6 bases). The CDR3 loop spans 15 amino acids. Germline V gives CDR1 MNHNS, CDR2 SASEGT. V lost 5 bases to trimming and J lost 2 bases, with 15 bases between them. CDR3 amino acids: CASSKRQEINTEAFF. In nucleotides, the CDR3 is TGTGCCAGCAGTAAAAGACAGGAGATAAACACTGAAGCTTTCTTT.

The table lists this clonotype with many counts. The rearrangement uses TRBV20-1 and TRBJ1-5; D is possibly TRBD1 (5 bases). The length of the CDR3 is 13 residues. Trimming cost V 2 bases and J 11 bases, with 16 bases left between them. The germline gives CDR1 DFQATT, CDR2 SNEGSKA (reference sequence). CDR3 nucleotide sequence: TGCAGTGCTAGAAGGGCAGGGTTGGGGACCCAGCATTTT. Its translation: CSARRAGLGTQHF.

This clonotype turned up a few times. This CDR3 is CASSFSGARETQYF. The CDR3 bases are TGTGCCAGCAGCTTTTCGGGGGCTAGAGAGACCCAGTACTTC. The chain recombines TRBV5-6 with TRBJ2-5, with D perhaps matching TRBD1 or TRBD2 (6 bases each). Germline assignment: CDR1 SGHDT and CDR2 YYEEEE. With 2 bases removed from V and 4 bases from J, the gap between germline ends came to 12 bases. The CDR3 runs 14 residues. Variable domain in full (rest from reference TRBV5-6 and TRBJ2-5): DAGVTQSPTHLIKTRGQQVTLRCSPKSGHDTVSWYQQALGQGPQFIFQYYEEEERQRGNFPDRFSGHQFPNYSSELNVNALLLGDSALYLCASSFSGARETQYFGPGTRLLVL.

Only a few counts were recorded for this clonotype. The rearrangement joins TRBV4-1 to TRBJ1-1; no clear D gene. The CDR3 is 16 amino acids. Germline CDR1 reads MGHRA; CDR2 reads YSYEKL. Trimming cost V 0 bases and J 7 bases, with 18 bases left between them. The CDR3 is CASSQDFMGRWSEAFF. The CDR3 DNA follows: TGCGCCAGCAGCCAAGATTTTATGGGGAGATGGAGTGAAGCTTTCTTT.

The chain employs TRBV10-3 and TRBJ2-7, with D possibly matching TRBD1 (5 bases). The germline V and J ends were trimmed by 8 bases and 2 bases, with 7 bases remaining between them. Per germline, CDR1 ENHRY and CDR2 SYGVKD. The CDR3 consists of 11 residues. CDR3 sequence reads: CAIAGTYEQYF. CDR3 sequence (DNA): TGTGCCATCGCAGGGACCTACGAGCAGTACTTC.

The J gene is TRBJ1-4, the V gene TRBV5-1, with a weak D call TRBD1 (6 bases). This CDR3 comprises 16 residues. Germline CDR1 is SGHRS and CDR2 is YFSETQ. V dropped 4 bases and J dropped 7 bases, with 20 bases sitting between them. For the CDR3, the DNA is TGCGCCAGCAGCCCCGGGGGGCCCAGGGGTCCTGAAAAACTGTTTTTT. It is translated as CASSPGGPRGPEKLFF.

This clonotype occurred many times. The chain employs TRBV12-3 or TRBV12-4 and TRBJ1-2, with no clear D. The V gene lost 3 bases and the J gene lost 8 bases, with 10 bases spanning the gap. The CDR3 length is 12 residues. This CDR3 is CASSLSGEGYTF. For the CDR3, the DNA is TGTGCCAGCAGTTTGTCCGGGGAGGGCTACACCTTC.

This clonotype appeared many times. The CDR3 here is CASSRGGRYYGYTF. CDR3 nucleotides: TGTGCCAGCAGTAGAGGCGGACGATACTATGGCTACACCTTC. V gene TRBV12-3 or TRBV12-4 combines with J gene TRBJ1-2; D remains unclear. Trimming shortened V by 5 bases and J by 3 bases, and 13 bases separated the two germline ends. This CDR3 comprises 14 residues.

The chain joins TRBV6-2 or TRBV6-3 to TRBJ2-3, with a possible D match to TRBD1 (6 bases). This CDR3 is 13 amino acids long. Germline loops: CDR1 MNHEY, CDR2 SVGEGT. The ends were cut back, 4 bases at V and 5 bases at J, with 10 bases in the middle. CDR3 nucleotide sequence: TGTGCCAGCAGTTCAACGACAGGAGATACGCAGTATTTT. It translates to CASSSTTGDTQYF.

This clonotype was seen repeatedly, ten times or more. This chain uses TRBV13 with TRBJ1-2; D may be TRBD1 (6 bases). Trimming left V 5 bases short and J 6 bases short, with 22 bases between. The CDR3 is 16 residues long. The germline gives CDR1 PRHDT, CDR2 FYEKMQ (reference sequence). The CDR3 loop reads CASSQSRGAIVHGYTF. The CDR3 DNA follows: TGTGCCAGCAGCCAAAGTCGGGGGGCGATCGTCCATGGCTACACCTTC.

Many counts were recorded for this clonotype. This rearrangement joins TRBV12-3 or TRBV12-4 to TRBJ1-5; a weak D match, TRBD1 (5 bases). This CDR3 has 16 residues. Trimming shortened V by 2 bases and J by 6 bases, and 17 bases separated the two germline ends. CDR3 nucleotides: TGTGCCAGCAGTTTAAGCGTAGGGGAGAGGGCTCAGCCCCAGCATTTT. This translates into CASSLSVGERAQPQHF.

This clonotype has a handful of counts. The chain has TRBV12-3 or TRBV12-4 and TRBJ2-7, with D perhaps given as TRBD1 or TRBD2 (5 bases each). The CDR3 loop spans 14 amino acids. The V gene lost 7 bases and the J gene lost 4 bases, with 17 bases spanning the gap. The CDR3 DNA reads as TGTGCCAGCACAGGTCGGGGCCTGGGTTACGAGCAGTACTTC. Translated, it gives CASTGRGLGYEQYF.

This clonotype was detected many times. The chain has TRBV20-1 and TRBJ1-5; D call uncertain. Germline V lookup: CDR1 DFQATT, CDR2 SNEGSKA (reference sequence). This CDR3 is 15 amino acids long. The V end lost 0 bases, the J end lost 0 bases, and 9 bases lay between the germline ends. The CDR3 protein is CSARDLPDSNQPQHF. For the CDR3, the DNA is TGCAGTGCTAGAGATCTACCGGATAGCAATCAGCCCCAGCATTTT.

As regards this clonotype: Relative to the germline gene, one junction end is altered; a read error may explain this. The rearrangement links TRBV6-2 or TRBV6-3 to TRBJ2-7; D perhaps matches TRBD2 (6 bases). Germline CDR1 is MNHEY and CDR2 is SVGEGT. The CDR3 length is 14 residues. The CDR3 reads CAGSYSAGRSEQYF. In nucleotides, the CDR3 is TGTGCCGGCAGTTACTCGGCAGGGAGGAGTGAGCAGTACTTC.

This clonotype was recorded at least ten times. The rearrangement links TRBV5-1 to TRBJ2-7, with D perhaps matching TRBD1 or TRBD2 (5 bases each). Germline-derived CDR1 and CDR2 are SGHRS and YFSETQ. The CDR3 sequence is 16 residues long. With 3 bases removed from V and 1 base from J, the gap between germline ends came to 17 bases. The CDR3 region has the DNA TGCGCCAGCAGCTGGGACGGAGCCACTATGTCCTACGAGCAGTACTTC. Protein sequence: CASSWDGATMSYEQYF.

This clonotype was observed a few times. The genes are TRBV7-9 and TRBJ1-1; D may be TRBD1 (5 bases). Germline values: CDR1 SEHNR, CDR2 FQNEAQ (reference sequence). V was cut by 2 bases and J by 4 bases, with 11 bases left in between. CDR3 length: 14 residues. The CDR3 region is CASSLSLQGTEAFF. The CDR3 region has the DNA TGTGCCAGCAGCTTATCACTGCAGGGCACTGAAGCTTTCTTT.

This clonotype showed up many times. The CDR3 region is CASSQSGGQGRQPQHF. CDR3 in DNA: TGTGCCAGCAGCCAATCTGGGGGACAGGGGCGTCAGCCCCAGCATTTT. V and J are TRBV16 and TRBJ1-5; 10 bases map to TRBD1. The V gene end was trimmed by 0 bases and the J gene end by 6 bases; junction bases not matched to a gene: 5. Per germline, CDR1 KGHSY and CDR2 FQNENV. CDR3 size: 16 residues. The full variable domain, with the rest looked up from reference TRBV16 and TRBJ1-5, is GEEVAQTPKHLVRGEGQKAKLYCAPIKGHSYVFWYQQVLKNEFKFLISFQNENVFDETGMPKERFSAKCLPNSPCSLEIQATKLEDSAVYFCASSQSGGQGRQPQHFGDGTRLSIL.

The chain is built from TRBV12-3 or TRBV12-4 and TRBJ2-1; 11 bases are shared with TRBD2. J lost 9 bases, V lost 1 base, and 11 bases had no gene match. The CDR3 runs 17 residues. DNA of the CDR3: TGTGCCAGCAGTTTAGGGGATAGCGGGGGGGCATTAGGTGAGCAGTTCTTC. This translates into CASSLGDSGGALGEQFF.

This clonotype was observed a few times. The chain uses TRBV19 and TRBJ2-1, with D possibly called TRBD1 or TRBD2 (6 bases each). The CDR3 consists of 16 residues. Trimming pared 4 bases from V and 8 bases from J, leaving 21 bases between. The germline CDR1 and CDR2 sequences are LNHDA and SQIVND (reference sequence). CDR3 DNA: TGTGCCAGTAGTACCGCTCAGGGGAGGAAACGCGATGAGCAGTTCTTC. Amino acids: CASSTAQGRKRDEQFF.

This clonotype was counted a few times. This rearrangement joins TRBV4-1 to TRBJ1-6; 9 bases are shared with TRBD1. CDR1 is MGHRA and CDR2 is YSYEKL in the germline V gene. V dropped 4 bases and J dropped 7; count of bases not matched to a gene: 5. The CDR3 consists of 15 residues. CDR3 bases: TGCGCCAGCAGCCGGGAAACAGGGGGCAATTCACCCCTCCACTTT. Translating it yields CASSRETGGNSPLHF.

This chain joins TRBV24-1 and TRBJ2-2; D is perhaps TRBD1 (5 bases). V was cut by 4 bases and J by 6 bases, with 11 bases left in between. From germline, CDR1 is KGHDR and CDR2 SFDVKD. The CDR3 spans 14 residues. The CDR3 region has the DNA TGTGCCACCAGTGACAAACAGGCATCCGGGGAGCTGTTTTTT. The encoded protein is CATSDKQASGELFF.

The CDR3: CASSFAGAGPYGYTF. The CDR3 coding sequence is TGTGCCAGCAGTTTTGCCGGGGCAGGGCCTTATGGCTACACCTTC. V is TRBV12-3 or TRBV12-4 and J is TRBJ1-2; D might be TRBD1 (5 bases). There are 15 residues in the CDR3. The germline V and J ends were trimmed by 3 bases and 5 bases, with 16 bases remaining between them.

This clonotype was seen a handful of times. The chain has TRBV19 and TRBJ2-3, with D unresolved. CDR1 is LNHDA, CDR2 SQIVND, per germline (reference sequence). V dropped 7 bases and J dropped 1 base, with 12 bases sitting between them. The CDR3 is made up of 14 amino acids. The CDR3 region is CASTSRGRTDTQYF. As DNA, the CDR3 is TGTGCCAGTACCTCTCGAGGTCGCACAGATACGCAGTATTTT.

This clonotype showed up many times. The rearrangement uses TRBV3-1 and TRBJ2-5; 12 bases match TRBD2. J was trimmed by 1 base and V by 5 bases; bases with no gene match: 8. CDR3 length: 17 amino acids. In germline, CDR1 is LGHDT, CDR2 YNNKEL (reference sequence). In DNA form, the CDR3 reads TGTGCCAGCAGCACCCGGAGGACTAGCGGGGCCCAAGAGACCCAGTACTTC. Translating gives CASSTRRTSGAQETQYF.

Ten or more counts support this clonotype. The chain employs TRBV6-1 and TRBJ1-1; D perhaps matches TRBD1 (6 bases). CDR1 and CDR2 (germline): MNHNS, SASEGT. V was pared by 5 bases and J by 6 bases, with 13 bases between. CDR3 size: 13 residues. In DNA form, the CDR3 reads TGTGCCAGCAGTACACAGGGTGGAGCTGAAGCTTTCTTT. It translates to CASSTQGGAEAFF.

This clonotype was seen ten or more times. This chain joins TRBV9 and TRBJ2-3; 13 positions match TRBD2. V gave up 4 bases and J gave up 0 bases; unmatched junction bases: 8. The CDR3 consists of 18 residues. The germline gives CDR1 SGDLS, CDR2 YYNGEE. The CDR3 DNA reads as TGTGCCAGCAGCCTCCGACTAGCGGGGGGCGGGAGCACAGATACGCAGTATTTT. As protein: CASSLRLAGGGSTDTQYF.

The J gene is TRBJ2-2, the V gene TRBV7-2; possibly TRBD2 for D (5 bases). There are 15 residues in the CDR3. Trimming took 5 bases from V and 6 from J, leaving 16 bases between them. CDR1 and CDR2 (germline): SGHTA, FQGNSA. Here the CDR3 DNA reads TGTGCCAGCAGCAGGACGGGATCGGGCTCCGGGGAGCTGTTTTTT. It specifies CASSRTGSGSGELFF.

This clonotype was counted ten times or more. V usage is TRBV10-3 and J usage is TRBJ1-2; D gene ambiguous. CDR3 length equals 13 residues. Germline CDR1 and CDR2: ENHRY and SYGVKD. Trimming removed 5 bases at V and 5 bases at J, with 12 bases between. CDR3 sequence (DNA): TGTGCCATCAGTCTAGGGCAGGAGTATGGCTACACCTTC. This sequence encodes CAISLGQEYGYTF.

This clonotype was picked up many times. The V call is TRBV11-2, the J call TRBJ2-2; 8 bases map to TRBD1. Germline CDR1 reads SGHAT; CDR2 reads FQNNGV. V shed 4 bases and J 7 bases; nucleotides not matched to a gene: 8. This CDR3 spans 15 amino acids. For the CDR3, the DNA is TGTGCCAGCAGCTACCTGACAGGGGCTGGCGGGGAGCTGTTTTTT. Translating gives CASSYLTGAGGELFF. The whole variable domain, remainder taken from reference TRBV11-2 and TRBJ2-2, is EAGVAQSPRYKIIEKRQSVAFWCNPISGHATLYWYQQILGQGPKLLIQFQNNGVVDDSQLPKDRFSAERLKGVDSTLKIQPAKLEDSAVYLCASSYLTGAGGELFFGEGSRLTVL.